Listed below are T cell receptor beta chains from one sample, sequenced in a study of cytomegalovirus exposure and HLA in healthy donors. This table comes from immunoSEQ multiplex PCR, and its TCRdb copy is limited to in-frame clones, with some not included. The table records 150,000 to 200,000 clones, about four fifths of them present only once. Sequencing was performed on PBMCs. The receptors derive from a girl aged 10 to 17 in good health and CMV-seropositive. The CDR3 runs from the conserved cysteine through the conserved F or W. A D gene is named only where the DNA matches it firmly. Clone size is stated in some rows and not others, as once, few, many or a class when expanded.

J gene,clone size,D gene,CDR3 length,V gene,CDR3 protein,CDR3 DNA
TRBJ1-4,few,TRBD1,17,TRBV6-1,CASSELRGTGFNEKLFF,TGTGCCAGCAGTGAATTGAGAGGGACAGGCTTTAATGAAAAACTGTTTTTT
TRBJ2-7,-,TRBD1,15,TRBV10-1,CASSESLDRVYEQYF,TGCGCCAGCAGTGAGTCCTTGGACAGGGTGTACGAGCAGTACTTC
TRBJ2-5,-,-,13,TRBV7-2,CASKRLVGGSQYF,TGTGCCAGCAAGCGTCTAGTGGGCGGGTCCCAGTACTTC
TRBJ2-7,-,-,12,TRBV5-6,CASSLQGYEQYF,TGTGCCAGCAGCTTGCAGGGGTACGAGCAGTACTTC
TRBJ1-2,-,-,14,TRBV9,CASSWRDGGDGYTF,TGTGCCAGCAGCTGGCGAGACGGGGGAGATGGCTACACCTTC
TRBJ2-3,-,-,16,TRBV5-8,CASSLATSAFGDTQYF,TGTGCCAGCAGCTTGGCCACTTCCGCGTTTGGAGATACGCAGTATTTT
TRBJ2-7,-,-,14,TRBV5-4,CASSLGRVYYEQYF,TGTGCCAGCAGCTTGGGGCGGGTATACTACGAGCAGTACTTC
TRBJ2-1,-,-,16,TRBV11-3,CASSLDDYSSYNEQFF,TGTGCCAGCAGCTTAGATGACTACTCCTCGTACAATGAGCAGTTCTTC
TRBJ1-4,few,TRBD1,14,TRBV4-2,CASSQGQSDEKLFF,TGTGCCAGCAGCCAGGGACAGTCTGATGAAAAACTGTTTTTT
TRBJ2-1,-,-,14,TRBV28,CASTLGQTKNEQFF,TGTGCCAGCACTCTAGGCCAAACTAAAAATGAGCAGTTCTTC
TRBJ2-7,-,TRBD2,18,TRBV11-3,CASRGTLGLAGATYEQYF,TGTGCCAGCAGGGGGACACTCGGACTAGCGGGGGCCACGTACGAGCAGTACTTC
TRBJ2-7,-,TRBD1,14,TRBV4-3,CASSQLTGEWEQYF,TGCGCCAGCAGCCAATTGACAGGGGAGTGGGAGCAGTACTTC
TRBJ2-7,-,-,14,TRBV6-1,CASSAQTISYEQYF,TGTGCCAGCAGTGCACAGACAATCTCCTACGAGCAGTACTTC
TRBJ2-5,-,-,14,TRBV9,CASSVGTEQETQYF,TGTGCCAGCAGCGTAGGGACAGAACAAGAGACCCAGTACTTC
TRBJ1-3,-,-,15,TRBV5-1,CASSLGQVSGNTIYF,TGCGCCAGCAGCTTGGGACAAGTCTCTGGAAACACCATATATTTT
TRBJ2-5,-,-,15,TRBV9,CASSVGDSPPETQYF,TGTGCCAGCAGCGTAGGTGATAGCCCTCCAGAGACCCAGTACTTC
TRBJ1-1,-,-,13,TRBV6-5,CASTALANTEAFF,TGTGCCAGCACAGCGCTCGCTAACACTGAAGCTTTCTTT
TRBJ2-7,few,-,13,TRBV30,CAWEAGVGGEQYF,TGTGCCTGGGAAGCAGGGGTTGGTGGCGAGCAGTACTTC
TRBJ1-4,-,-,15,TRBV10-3,CAISSQQGTNEKLFF,TGTGCCATCAGTTCTCAACAGGGAACAAATGAAAAACTGTTTTTT
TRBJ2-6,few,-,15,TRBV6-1,CASSAQGSGANVLTF,TGTGCCAGCAGTGCTCAGGGGTCCGGGGCCAACGTCCTGACTTTC
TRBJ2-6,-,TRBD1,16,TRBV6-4,CASSDGQGSGANVLTF,TGTGCCAGCAGTGATGGACAGGGTTCTGGGGCCAACGTCCTGACTTTC
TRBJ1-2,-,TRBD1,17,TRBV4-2,CASSQEGPGQANYGYTF,TGTGCCAGCAGCCAAGAGGGACCGGGACAGGCAAACTATGGCTACACCTTC
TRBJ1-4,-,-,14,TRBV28,CASTAMDSGEKLFF,TGTGCCAGCACGGCCATGGACAGTGGAGAAAAACTGTTTTTT
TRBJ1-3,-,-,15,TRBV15,CATSRDGGFGNTIYF,TGTGCCACCAGCAGAGACGGGGGATTCGGGAACACCATATATTTT
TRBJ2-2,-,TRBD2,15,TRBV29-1,CSVYGAGANTGELFF,TGCAGCGTCTACGGAGCGGGGGCCAACACCGGGGAGCTGTTTTTT
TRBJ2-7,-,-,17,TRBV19,CASSDARSGRGAYEQYF,TGTGCCAGTAGCGACGCAAGGTCAGGGCGCGGTGCCTACGAGCAGTACTTC
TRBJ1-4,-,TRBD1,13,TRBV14,CASSRDRGEELFF,TGTGCCAGCAGCCGGGACAGGGGTGAAGAACTGTTTTTT
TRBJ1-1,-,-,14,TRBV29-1,CSGGGQGKNTEAFF,TGCAGCGGGGGGGGGCAGGGGAAGAACACTGAAGCTTTCTTT
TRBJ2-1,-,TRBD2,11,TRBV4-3,CASSREGEQFF,TGCGCCAGCAGCCGGGAGGGTGAGCAGTTCTTC
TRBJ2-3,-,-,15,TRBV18,CASSPPQGRTDTQYF,TGTGCCAGCTCACCCCCCCAGGGGCGCACAGATACGCAGTATTTT
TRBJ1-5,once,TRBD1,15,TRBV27,CASSLYRGDNQPQHF,TGTGCCAGCAGTTTATACAGGGGCGACAATCAGCCCCAGCATTTT
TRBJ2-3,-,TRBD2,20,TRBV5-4,CASSLFLAGGRWGDTDTQYF,TGTGCCAGCAGCTTGTTCCTAGCGGGGGGCCGGTGGGGGGACACAGATACGCAGTATTTT
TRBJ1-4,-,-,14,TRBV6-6,CASKDGGFNEKLFF,TGTGCCAGCAAGGATGGAGGGTTCAATGAAAAACTGTTTTTT
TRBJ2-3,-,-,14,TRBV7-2,CASSLVFVGGTQYF,TGTGCCAGCAGCTTAGTTTTCGTAGGAGGTACGCAGTATTTT
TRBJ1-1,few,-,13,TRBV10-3,CAISPGTWTEAFF,TGTGCCATCAGCCCAGGGACATGGACTGAAGCTTTCTTT
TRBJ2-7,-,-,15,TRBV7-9,CASSSQSEGNYEQYF,TGTGCCAGCAGCTCCCAATCGGAGGGAAACTACGAGCAGTACTTC
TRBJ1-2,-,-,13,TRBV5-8,CASSLQGNYGYTF,TGTGCCAGCAGCTTACAGGGCAACTATGGCTACACCTTC
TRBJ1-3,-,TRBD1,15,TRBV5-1,CASSLTGGHGNTIYF,TGCGCCAGCAGCTTGACAGGGGGGCATGGAAACACCATATATTTT
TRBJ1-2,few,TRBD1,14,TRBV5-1,CASSKTGGESGYTF,TGCGCCAGCAGCAAAACAGGGGGCGAGAGCGGCTACACCTTC
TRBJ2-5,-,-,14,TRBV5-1,CASSDGLGQETQYF,TGCGCCAGCAGCGACGGACTTGGGCAAGAGACCCAGTACTTC
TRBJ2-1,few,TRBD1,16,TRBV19,CASSTFQGALYNEQFF,TGTGCCAGTAGTACCTTCCAGGGGGCCCTCTACAATGAGCAGTTCTTC
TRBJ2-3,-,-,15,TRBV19,CASKGRGPSTDTQYF,TGTGCCAGTAAGGGAAGAGGGCCCAGCACAGATACGCAGTATTTT